Below are 17 T cell receptor beta chains sequenced from a single sample in a study of human T cells and chemical hapten exposure. Described time point: pre-sensitization, week 0. Treatment reported: therapeutic diphenylcyclopropenone sensitization with weekly scalp DPC. Whole blood that had not been fractionated was the source of extracted total RNA. TCRdb reprocessed the RACE reads with MiXCR, giving one entry per CDR3 protein. This repertoire shows 34,000 or so distinct CDR3 sequences, approximately 10% found once; its top ten account for roughly 27%. Here the sequenced sample was whole blood, taken in connection with sensitization to the hapten diphenylcyclopropenone (DPC). The source is a man aged 45-65 years with alopecia areata. Some clones in this sample may be carry-over from other donors' samples.

This clonotype was counted ten times or more. V is TRBV20-1 and J is TRBJ1-6, with 7 bases fitting TRBD1. The germline gives CDR1 DFQATT, CDR2 SNEGSKA (reference sequence). This CDR3 region has 15 residues. The J segment lost 5 bases and the V segment lost 2 bases, leaving 6 bases of the junction unmatched. In nucleotides, the CDR3 is TGCAGTGCTAGAATCTGGGACAGCAATAATTCACCCCTCCACTTT. It specifies CSARIWDSNNSPLHF.

This clonotype has a handful of counts. The chain has TRBV2 and TRBJ1-1; D not certain. CDR1 and CDR2 from the germline V gene are SNHLY and FYNNEI. The CDR3 is made up of 15 amino acids. Trimming took off 0 bases at V and 4 bases at J, with 12 bases between the two ends. This CDR3 reads CASSEAKGSPTEAFF. The CDR3 nucleotides are TGTGCCAGCAGTGAAGCTAAGGGCAGCCCCACTGAAGCTTTCTTT.

Concerning this clonotype itself: A read error may explain this, as a much larger clone is one base away. This CDR3 reads CASSATLGQGVSGELFF. The CDR3 nucleotides are TGTGCCAGCAGCGCTACCCTGGGACAGGGGGTATCCGGGGAGCTGTTTTTT. J is TRBJ2-2 and V is TRBV11-2, with 11 positions matching TRBD1. CDR1 is SGHAT and CDR2 is FQNNGV in the germline V gene. With V trimmed by 5 bases and J by 6 bases, 11 bases remained unmatched. CDR3 length equals 17 residues.

This clonotype was seen many times. The chain combines TRBV7-9 with TRBJ1-6; D uncertain. V was pared by 7 bases and J by 0 bases, with 10 bases between. CDR1 SEHNR and CDR2 FQNEAQ come from the germline V gene (reference sequence). This CDR3 is 15 amino acids long. The CDR3 bases are TGTGCCAGCACCCCTTTGGGCTCCTATAATTCACCCCTCCACTTT. It specifies CASTPLGSYNSPLHF.

This clonotype was counted many times. The chain couples TRBV9 to TRBJ2-7, with D perhaps matching TRBD1 (6 bases). The CDR3 length is 13 residues. V shed 8 bases and J shed 5 bases, with 17 bases lying between them. Germline CDR1 is SGDLS and CDR2 is YYNGEE. This CDR3 is CASNSQGRNEQYF. DNA of the CDR3: TGTGCCAGTAATTCGCAGGGGAGAAACGAGCAGTACTTC.

This clonotype was seen repeatedly, ten times or more. This chain links TRBV7-8 with TRBJ2-1, with TRBD2 matching 7 bases. The CDR3 runs to 16 residues. The V gene's germline CDR1 is SGHVS and CDR2 FQNEAQ. J gave up 0 bases and V 2 bases, and 4 bases lay outside the gene matches. The CDR3 region is CASSLLGRSSYNEQFF. As DNA, the CDR3 is TGTGCCAGCAGCTTACTCGGGAGGAGCTCCTACAATGAGCAGTTCTTC.

This clonotype came up many times. V usage is TRBV27 and J usage is TRBJ2-1; D unresolved. V was clipped by 0 bases and J by 8 bases, with 14 bases between them. Per germline, CDR1 MNHEY and CDR2 SMNVEV (reference sequence). The CDR3 length is 15 residues. The CDR3 nucleotides read TGTGCCAGCAGTTTATCCCCCGCCACATCACATGAGCAGTTCTTC. Protein product: CASSLSPATSHEQFF.

This clonotype was observed many times. The chain recombines TRBV21-1 with TRBJ2-2; no DNA check was done on the table's D call, TRBD2. TRBV21-1 constitutes a pseudogene. The CDR3 has 22 residues. The CDR3 loop reads CASTPSGLDGRSGRASTGELFF. In DNA form, the CDR3 reads TGTGCCAGCACTCCGTCAGGTCTGGATGGAAGGAGCGGGAGGGCCAGTACCGGGGAGCTGTTTTTT.

The V and J genes are TRBV28 and TRBJ1-2; no reliable D call. Germline-derived CDR1 and CDR2 are MDHEN and SYDVKM. The V and J ends lost 3 bases and 7 bases respectively, with 9 bases between them. This CDR3 spans 12 amino acids. Written as DNA, the CDR3 is TGTGCCAGCAGTTTCACCTCCCGTGGCTACACCTTC. Translation gives CASSFTSRGYTF.

The sample holds many counts of this clonotype. The rearrangement uses TRBV27 and TRBJ1-1; the match to TRBD1 covers 7 bases. The CDR3 runs 14 residues. The ends lost 4 bases at V and 0 bases at J; junction bases unmatched: 2. Per the germline V gene, CDR1 is MNHEY and CDR2 is SMNVEV (reference sequence). CDR3 nucleotides: TGTGCCAGCAGTTGGGACAGCCTGAACACTGAAGCTTTCTTT. Translation: CASSWDSLNTEAFF.

The rearrangement joins TRBV28 to TRBJ1-3; D is ambiguous. This CDR3 has 13 amino acids. Germline V gives CDR1 MDHEN, CDR2 SYDVKM. With 5 bases removed from V and 2 bases from J, the gap between germline ends came to 7 bases. CDR3 residues: CASSPETGNTIYF. The DNA for the CDR3 is TGTGCCAGCAGTCCGGAAACTGGAAACACCATATATTTT.

V is TRBV9 and J is TRBJ2-3; 11 bases agree with TRBD2. Germline V gene lookup returns CDR1 SGDLS and CDR2 YYNGEE. This CDR3 spans 17 amino acids. The V gene end was trimmed by 4 bases and the J gene end by 1 base; junction bases not matched to a gene: 8. For the CDR3, the DNA is TGTGCCAGCAGCAAAATAGCGGGAGGGCGTCGCACAGATACGCAGTATTTT. It codes for CASSKIAGGRRTDTQYF.

This clonotype was counted only a few times. The chain uses TRBV3-1 and TRBJ2-1; D might be TRBD2 (6 bases). The V gene lost 2 bases and the J gene lost 4 bases, with 15 bases spanning the gap. In germline, CDR1 is LGHDT, CDR2 YNNKEL (reference sequence). There are 16 residues in the CDR3. The CDR3: CASSQRSGTGYNEQFF. As DNA, the CDR3 is TGTGCCAGCAGCCAACGCAGTGGGACTGGGTACAATGAGCAGTTCTTC.

This clonotype has ten or more counts. The chain couples TRBV28 to TRBJ2-2; the D gene is possibly TRBD1 (6 bases). V shed 3 bases and J shed 6 bases, with 14 bases lying between them. In germline, CDR1 is MDHEN, CDR2 SYDVKM. The CDR3 length is 15 residues. CDR3 nucleotides: TGTGCCAGCAGTTTTCAGGGGATGGCACCCGGGGAGCTGTTTTTT. The encoded protein is CASSFQGMAPGELFF.

The chain employs TRBV30 and TRBJ2-2; a possible D gene is TRBD1 (6 bases). The CDR3 is 15 amino acids. V gave up 0 bases and J gave up 4 bases, with 12 bases separating them. The germline gives CDR1 GTSNPN, CDR2 SVGIG (reference sequence). The CDR3 sequence: CAWSVQDRTTGELFF. CDR3 coding DNA: TGTGCCTGGAGTGTACAGGACAGAACCACCGGGGAGCTGTTTTTT.

This clonotype came up many times. J is TRBJ2-5 and V is TRBV12-3 or TRBV12-4; D remains ambiguous. The CDR3 consists of 15 residues. Between the trimmed V and J ends, which lost 3 bases and 3 bases, there was a span of 14 bases. The DNA for the CDR3 is TGTGCCAGCAGTTTTGGCCCCACGGGCAAAGAGACCCAGTACTTC. Residues: CASSFGPTGKETQYF.

The V and J genes are TRBV28 and TRBJ2-4; 9 nucleotides line up with TRBD1. Germline assignment: CDR1 MDHEN and CDR2 SYDVKM. Unmatched junction bases numbered 10, after V lost 4 bases and J lost 9 bases. The CDR3 is 15 residues long. This CDR3 is CASSSRDRAGPIQYF. CDR3 DNA: TGTGCCAGCAGTTCCCGGGACAGGGCGGGTCCCATTCAGTACTTC.